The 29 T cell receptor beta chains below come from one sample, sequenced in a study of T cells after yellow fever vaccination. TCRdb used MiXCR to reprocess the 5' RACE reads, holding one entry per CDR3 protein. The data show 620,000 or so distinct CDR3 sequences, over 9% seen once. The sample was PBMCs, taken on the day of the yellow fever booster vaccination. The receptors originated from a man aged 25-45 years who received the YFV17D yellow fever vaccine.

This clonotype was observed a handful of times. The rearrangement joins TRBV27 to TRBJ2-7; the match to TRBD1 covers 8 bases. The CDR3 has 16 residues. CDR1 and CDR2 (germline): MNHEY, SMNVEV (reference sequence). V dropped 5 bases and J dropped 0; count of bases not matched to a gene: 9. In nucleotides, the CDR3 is TGTGCCAGCAGTCAACGACAGGGGTCCAGCTCCTACGAGCAGTACTTC. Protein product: CASSQRQGSSSYEQYF.

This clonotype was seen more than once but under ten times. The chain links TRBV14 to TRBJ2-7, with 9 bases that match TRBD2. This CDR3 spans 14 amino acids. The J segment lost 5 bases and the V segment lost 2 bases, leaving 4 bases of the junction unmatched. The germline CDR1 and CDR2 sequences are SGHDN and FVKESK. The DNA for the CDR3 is TGTGCCAGCAGCCAATCTAGCGGGATCCACGAGCAGTACTTC. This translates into CASSQSSGIHEQYF. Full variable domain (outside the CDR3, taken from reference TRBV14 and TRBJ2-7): EAGVTQFPSHSVIEKGQTVTLRCDPISGHDNLYWYRRVMGKEIKFLLHFVKESKQDESGMPNNRFLAERTGGTYSTLKVQPAELEDSGVYFCASSQSSGIHEQYFGPGTRLTVT.

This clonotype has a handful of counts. CDR3 region: CSAATATDTQYF. DNA of the CDR3: TGCAGCGCCGCGACAGCTACAGATACGCAGTATTTT. The rearrangement uses TRBV29-1 and TRBJ2-3; tentative D call: TRBD1 (5 bases). The length of the CDR3 is 12 residues. Between the trimmed V and J ends, which lost 7 bases and 3 bases, there was a span of 11 bases. Germline values: CDR1 SQVTM, CDR2 ANQGSEA.

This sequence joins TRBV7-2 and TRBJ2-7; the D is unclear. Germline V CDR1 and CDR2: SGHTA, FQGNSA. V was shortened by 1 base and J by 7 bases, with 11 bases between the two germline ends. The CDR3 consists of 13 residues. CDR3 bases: TGTGCCAGCAGCTTAGGCTTCCTCGGGGAGCAGTACTTC. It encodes CASSLGFLGEQYF.

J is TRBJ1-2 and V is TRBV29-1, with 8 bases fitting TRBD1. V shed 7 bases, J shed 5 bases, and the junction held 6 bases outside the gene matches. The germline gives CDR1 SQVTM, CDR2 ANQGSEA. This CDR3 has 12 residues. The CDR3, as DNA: TGCAGCGGTGGGGACAGGAGATATGGCTACACCTTC. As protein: CSGGDRRYGYTF.

The CDR3 spells CAWSVRGTVNTGELFF. The CDR3 DNA reads as TGTGCCTGGAGTGTAAGGGGGACTGTTAACACCGGGGAGCTGTTTTTT. J is TRBJ2-2 and V is TRBV30; D might be TRBD1 or TRBD2, each matching 6 bases. With 0 bases removed from V and 2 bases from J, the gap between germline ends came to 13 bases. The CDR3 contains 16 residues. Germline V CDR1 and CDR2: GTSNPN, SVGIG (reference sequence).

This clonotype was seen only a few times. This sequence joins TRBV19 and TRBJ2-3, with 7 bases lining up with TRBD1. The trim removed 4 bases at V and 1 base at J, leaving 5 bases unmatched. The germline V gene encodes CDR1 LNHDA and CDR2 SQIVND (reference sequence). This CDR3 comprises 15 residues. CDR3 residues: CASSKLDRGTDTQYF. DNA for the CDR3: TGTGCCAGTAGTAAACTTGACAGGGGCACAGATACGCAGTATTTT.

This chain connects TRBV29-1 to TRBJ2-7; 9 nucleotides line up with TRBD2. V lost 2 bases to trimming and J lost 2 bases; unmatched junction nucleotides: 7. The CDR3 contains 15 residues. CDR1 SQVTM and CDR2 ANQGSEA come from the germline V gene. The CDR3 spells CSVETIGLATYEQYF. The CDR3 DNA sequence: TGCAGCGTTGAAACCATCGGACTAGCGACCTACGAGCAGTACTTC.

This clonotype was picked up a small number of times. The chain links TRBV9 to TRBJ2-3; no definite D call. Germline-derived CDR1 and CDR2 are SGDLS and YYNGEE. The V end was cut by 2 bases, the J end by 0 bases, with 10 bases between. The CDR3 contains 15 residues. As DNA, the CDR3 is TGTGCCAGCAGCGTGGTCGCGGCAAGCACAGATACGCAGTATTTT. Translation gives CASSVVAASTDTQYF.

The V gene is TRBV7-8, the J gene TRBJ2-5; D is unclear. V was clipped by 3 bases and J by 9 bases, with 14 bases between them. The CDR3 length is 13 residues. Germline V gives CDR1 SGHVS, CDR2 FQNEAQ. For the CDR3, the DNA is TGTGCCAGCAGCTTGGAAATTTCAGGCTCCCAGTACTTC. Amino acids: CASSLEISGSQYF.

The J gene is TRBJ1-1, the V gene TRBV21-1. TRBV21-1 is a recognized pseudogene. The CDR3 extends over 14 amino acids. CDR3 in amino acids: CASSTTHREGMAFF. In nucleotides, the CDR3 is TGTGCCAGCAGCACAACCCACAGAGAGGGAATGGCTTTCTTT.

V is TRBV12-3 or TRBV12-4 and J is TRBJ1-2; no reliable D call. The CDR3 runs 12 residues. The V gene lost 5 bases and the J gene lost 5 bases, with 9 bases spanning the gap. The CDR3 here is CASSGMGYGYTF. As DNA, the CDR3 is TGTGCCAGCAGTGGGATGGGGTATGGCTACACCTTC.

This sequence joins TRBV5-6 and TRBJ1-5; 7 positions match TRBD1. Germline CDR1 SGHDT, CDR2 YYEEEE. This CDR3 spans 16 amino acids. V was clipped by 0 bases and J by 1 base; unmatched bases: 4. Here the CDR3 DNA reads TGTGCCAGCAGCTTGGGGACAGGATGGAGCAATCAGCCCCAGCATTTT. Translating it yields CASSLGTGWSNQPQHF.

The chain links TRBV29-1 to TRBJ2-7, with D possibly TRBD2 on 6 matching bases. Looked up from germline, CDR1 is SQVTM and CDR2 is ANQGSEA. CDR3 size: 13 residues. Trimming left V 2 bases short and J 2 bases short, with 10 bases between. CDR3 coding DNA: TGCAGCGTTGAAATTCGGGGGACCTACGAGCAGTACTTC. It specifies CSVEIRGTYEQYF.

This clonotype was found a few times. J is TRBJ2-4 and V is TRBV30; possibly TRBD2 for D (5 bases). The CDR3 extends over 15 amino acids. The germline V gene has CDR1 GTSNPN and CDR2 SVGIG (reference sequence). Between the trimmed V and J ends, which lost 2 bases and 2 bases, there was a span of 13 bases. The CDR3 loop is CAWSHRGDTKNIQYF. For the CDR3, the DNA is TGTGCCTGGAGTCATCGGGGAGACACCAAAAACATTCAGTACTTC.

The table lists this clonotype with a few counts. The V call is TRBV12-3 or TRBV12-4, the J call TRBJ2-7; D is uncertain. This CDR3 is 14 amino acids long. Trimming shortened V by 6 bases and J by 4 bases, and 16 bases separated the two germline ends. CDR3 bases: TGTGCCAGCAGCGCTTGGGCCACACAATACGAGCAGTACTTC. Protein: CASSAWATQYEQYF.

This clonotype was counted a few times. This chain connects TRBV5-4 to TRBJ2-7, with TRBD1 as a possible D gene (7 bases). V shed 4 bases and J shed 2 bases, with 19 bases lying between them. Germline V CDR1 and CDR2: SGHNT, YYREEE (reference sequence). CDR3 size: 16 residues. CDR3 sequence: CASSDPSAGQPYEQYF. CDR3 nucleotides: TGTGCCAGCAGCGACCCATCGGCGGGACAGCCCTACGAGCAGTACTTC.

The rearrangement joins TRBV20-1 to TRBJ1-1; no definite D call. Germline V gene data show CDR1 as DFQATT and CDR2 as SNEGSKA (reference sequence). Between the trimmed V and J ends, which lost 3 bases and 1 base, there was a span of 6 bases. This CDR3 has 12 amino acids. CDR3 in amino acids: CSASLRNTEAFF. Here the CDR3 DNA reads TGCAGTGCTAGTCTTAGGAACACTGAAGCTTTCTTT.

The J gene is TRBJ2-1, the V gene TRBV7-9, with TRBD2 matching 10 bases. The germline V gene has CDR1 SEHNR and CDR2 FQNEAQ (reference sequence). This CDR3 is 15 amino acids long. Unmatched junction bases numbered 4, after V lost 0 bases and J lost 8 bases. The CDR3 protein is CASSLAPSGSDEQFF. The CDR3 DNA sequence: TGTGCCAGCAGCTTAGCCCCTAGCGGGAGTGATGAGCAGTTCTTC.

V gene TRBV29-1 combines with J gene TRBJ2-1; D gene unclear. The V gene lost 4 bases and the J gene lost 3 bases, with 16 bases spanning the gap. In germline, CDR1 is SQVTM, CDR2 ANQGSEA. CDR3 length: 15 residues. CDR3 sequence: CSVGGVGRFYNEQFF. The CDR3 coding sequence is TGCAGCGTTGGTGGAGTAGGGCGGTTCTACAATGAGCAGTTCTTC.

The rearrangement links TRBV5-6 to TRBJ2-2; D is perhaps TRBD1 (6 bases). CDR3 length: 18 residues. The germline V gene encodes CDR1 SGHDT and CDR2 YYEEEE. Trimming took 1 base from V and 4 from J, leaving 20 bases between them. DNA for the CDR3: TGTGCCAGCAGCTTGACAGGGAGCGCGTTAGGGCGCACCGGGGAGCTGTTTTTT. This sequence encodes CASSLTGSALGRTGELFF.

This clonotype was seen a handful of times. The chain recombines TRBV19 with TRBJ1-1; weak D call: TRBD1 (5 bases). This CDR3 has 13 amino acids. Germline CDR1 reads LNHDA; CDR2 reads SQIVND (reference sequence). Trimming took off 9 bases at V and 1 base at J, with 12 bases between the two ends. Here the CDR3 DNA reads TGTGCCAGCAAAGGGACGGCGAACACTGAAGCTTTCTTT. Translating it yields CASKGTANTEAFF.

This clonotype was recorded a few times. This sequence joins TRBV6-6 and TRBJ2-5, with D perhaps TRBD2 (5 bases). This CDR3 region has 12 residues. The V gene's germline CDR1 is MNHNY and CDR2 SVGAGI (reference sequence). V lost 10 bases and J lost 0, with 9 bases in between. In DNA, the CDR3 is TGTGCCACGCTGGACTACCAAGAGACCCAGTACTTC. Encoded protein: CATLDYQETQYF.

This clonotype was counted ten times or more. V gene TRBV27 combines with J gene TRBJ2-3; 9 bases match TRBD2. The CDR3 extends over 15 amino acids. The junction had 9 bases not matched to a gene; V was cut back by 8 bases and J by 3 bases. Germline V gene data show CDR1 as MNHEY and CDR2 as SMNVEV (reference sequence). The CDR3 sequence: CASRTLAGLTDTQYF. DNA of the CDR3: TGTGCCAGCCGCACCCTAGCGGGGTTAACAGATACGCAGTATTTT.

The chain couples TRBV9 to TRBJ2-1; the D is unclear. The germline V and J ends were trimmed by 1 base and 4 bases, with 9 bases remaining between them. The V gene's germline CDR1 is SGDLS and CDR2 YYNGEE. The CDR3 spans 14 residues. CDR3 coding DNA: TGTGCCAGCAGCGTATCGAGTGGGTACAATGAGCAGTTCTTC. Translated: CASSVSSGYNEQFF.

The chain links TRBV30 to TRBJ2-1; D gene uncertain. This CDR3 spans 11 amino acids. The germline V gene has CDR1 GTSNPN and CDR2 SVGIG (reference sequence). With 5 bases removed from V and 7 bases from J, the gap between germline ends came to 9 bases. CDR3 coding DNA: TGTGCCTGGTATGGACGGAATGAGCAGTTCTTC. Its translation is CAWYGRNEQFF.

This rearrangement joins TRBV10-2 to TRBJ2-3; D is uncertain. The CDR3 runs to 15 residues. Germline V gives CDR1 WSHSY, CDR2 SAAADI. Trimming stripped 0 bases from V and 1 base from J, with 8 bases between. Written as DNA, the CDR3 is TGCGCCAGCAGTGAGTCAGAGACCCGCACAGATACGCAGTATTTT. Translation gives CASSESETRTDTQYF.

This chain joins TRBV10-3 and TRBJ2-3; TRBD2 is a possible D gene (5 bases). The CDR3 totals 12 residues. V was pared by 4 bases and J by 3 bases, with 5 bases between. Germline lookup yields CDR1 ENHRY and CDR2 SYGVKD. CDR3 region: CAISAGTDTQYF. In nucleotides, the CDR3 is TGTGCCATCAGTGCGGGAACAGATACGCAGTATTTT.

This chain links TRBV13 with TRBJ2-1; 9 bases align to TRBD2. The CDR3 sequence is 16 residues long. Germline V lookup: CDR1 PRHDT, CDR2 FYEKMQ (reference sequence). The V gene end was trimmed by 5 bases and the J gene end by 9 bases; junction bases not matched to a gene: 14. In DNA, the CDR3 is TGTGCCAGCAGCCCAGTGGGGACTAGCACCTCCGGTGAGCAGTTCTTC. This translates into CASSPVGTSTSGEQFF.